These 28 T cell receptor beta chains were all obtained from the same sample, sequenced in a study of regulatory T cells in long-lasting Graves disease. Combining iRepertoire HTBI primers with Arm-PCR of CDR3 regions, the authors built TCR beta libraries. MiXCR, run by TCRdb on the multiplex PCR reads, gives a single entry per CDR3 protein. The sample holds 550,000 to 700,000 distinct CDR3 sequences, roughly 16% seen once. Time point noted: newly diagnosed GD, antithyroid drugs for less than 3 months. Isolated PBMC RNA provided the starting material for the TCR library. The same sample was also used in a study of T cells in Graves' hyperthyroidism and ophthalmopathy.

This sample comprised peripheral blood mononuclear cells (PBMCs), obtained at new diagnosis, from a patient treated with antithyroid drugs. The receptors derive from a man between 18 and 29 years old with Graves disease.

This clonotype was observed at least ten times. V is TRBV10-2 and J is TRBJ1-5; D perhaps matches TRBD1 (6 bases). The germline V and J ends were trimmed by 6 bases and 0 bases, with 12 bases remaining between them. In germline, CDR1 is WSHSY, CDR2 SAAADI. The CDR3 is 15 residues long. The CDR3 is CASSGQSNSNQPQHF. The DNA for the CDR3 is TGCGCCAGCAGCGGACAGAGCAATAGCAATCAGCCCCAGCATTTT.

This clonotype was recorded many times. The chain recombines TRBV28 with TRBJ2-1; 9 positions agree with TRBD2. Per germline, CDR1 MDHEN and CDR2 SYDVKM. This CDR3 comprises 14 residues. Losses at the gene ends were 6 bases for V and 9 bases for J; bases not matched to a gene: 9. CDR3 nucleotides: TGTGCCAGCAGGCGGGGGGGGGTTTTGGGTGAGCAGTTCTTC. Protein: CASRRGGVLGEQFF.

This clonotype was detected only a few times. The chain is built from TRBV29-1 and TRBJ1-2; D is unclear. The germline gives CDR1 SQVTM, CDR2 ANQGSEA. The CDR3 covers 9 residues. V lost 3 bases, J lost 11 bases, and 7 bases lay in between. DNA for the CDR3: TGCAGCGTTGACGGAGAGTACACCTTC. Amino acid sequence: CSVDGEYTF.

The table lists this clonotype with many counts. This chain uses TRBV20-1 with TRBJ2-7, with D perhaps matching TRBD1 or TRBD2 (5 bases each). Germline loops: CDR1 DFQATT, CDR2 SNEGSKA (reference sequence). Trimming stripped 3 bases from V and 0 bases from J, with 15 bases between. The CDR3 covers 15 residues. The CDR3 protein is CSARSGTSSSYEQYF. As DNA, the CDR3 is TGCAGTGCTAGGTCCGGGACGTCCTCCTCCTACGAGCAGTACTTC.

V gene TRBV9 combines with J gene TRBJ2-7, with D perhaps TRBD1 (6 bases). Germline V gene lookup returns CDR1 SGDLS and CDR2 YYNGEE. The CDR3 consists of 15 residues. Trimming took off 4 bases at V and 3 bases at J, with 17 bases between the two ends. The CDR3 DNA follows: TGTGCCAGCAGCCTAGGACAGTCCTCTTACTACGAGCAGTACTTC. Its translation: CASSLGQSSYYEQYF.

Many counts were recorded for this clonotype. This chain joins TRBV6-1 and TRBJ2-7, with 8 bases fitting TRBD1. V shed 8 bases, J shed 6 bases, and the junction held 12 bases outside the gene matches. The CDR3 is 14 residues long. The germline V gene encodes CDR1 MNHNS and CDR2 SASEGT. CDR3 sequence: CASSPSSGGGEQYF. In DNA, the CDR3 is TGTGCCAGCTCCCCCTCCTCAGGGGGCGGCGAGCAGTACTTC.

About this clonotype: Mismatch with germline at one junction end may stem from a read error. V is TRBV7-7 and J is TRBJ2-1, with 8 bases aligning to TRBD1. This CDR3 spans 16 amino acids. CDR1 is SSHAT and CDR2 is FNYEAQ in the germline V gene (reference sequence). The CDR3: CASSPSQGALNNEQFF. The CDR3 DNA reads as TGTGCTAGCAGCCCCTCCCAGGGGGCTCTAAACAATGAGCAGTTCTTC.

This clonotype is a singleton in its sample. The V gene is TRBV6-5, the J gene TRBJ1-1; D might be TRBD1 (5 bases). The CDR3 contains 14 residues. V lost 0 bases to trimming and J lost 6 bases, with 11 bases between them. CDR1 and CDR2 (germline): MNHEY, SVGAGI. The CDR3 reads CASSYSGVTAEAFF. The CDR3 DNA sequence: TGTGCCAGCAGTTACTCGGGGGTAACTGCTGAAGCTTTCTTT.

The table lists this clonotype with many counts. The chain combines TRBV2 with TRBJ2-1, with 7 bases matching TRBD2. CDR3 size: 14 residues. The trim removed 7 bases at V and 0 bases at J, leaving 3 bases unmatched. Germline assignment: CDR1 SNHLY and CDR2 FYNNEI. The CDR3 region has the DNA TGTGCCAGCATCGGGGGGAGCTCCTACAATGAGCAGTTCTTC. This encodes CASIGGSSYNEQFF.

This clonotype was seen repeatedly, ten times or more. This chain links TRBV27 with TRBJ2-7; maybe TRBD1 (5 bases). The CDR3 runs 15 residues. The germline V gene has CDR1 MNHEY and CDR2 SMNVEV (reference sequence). V was shortened by 0 bases and J by 2 bases, with 11 bases between the two germline ends. CDR3 nucleotides: TGTGCCAGCAGTTTATCCCTCCAGGGCGCCTACGAGCAGTACTTC. Amino acid sequence: CASSLSLQGAYEQYF.

Details on this clonotype: Possible read error: a much larger clone is one base away. The V call is TRBV11-1, the J call TRBJ2-1, with D possibly TRBD1 on 5 matching bases. Germline lookup yields CDR1 SGHAT and CDR2 FQDESV (reference sequence). V was pared by 2 bases and J by 6 bases, with 14 bases between. This CDR3 spans 15 amino acids. DNA for the CDR3: TGTGCCAGCAGCTTACGAAGGGGTTTCGGCAATGAGCAGTTCTTC. Encoded protein: CASSLRRGFGNEQFF. The full variable domain, its missing parts supplied by reference TRBV11-1 and TRBJ2-1, is EAEVAQSPRYKITEKSQAVAFWCDPISGHATLYWYRQILGQGPELLVQFQDESVVDDSQLPKDRFSAERLKGVDSTLKIQPAELGDSAMYLCASSLRRGFGNEQFFGPGTRLTVL.

The rearrangement links TRBV30 to TRBJ2-5; D is unclear. The germline CDR1 and CDR2 sequences are GTSNPN and SVGIG (reference sequence). The CDR3 length is 13 residues. Between the trimmed V and J ends, which lost 4 bases and 2 bases, there was a span of 11 bases. CDR3 amino acids: CAWNLDIQETQYF. DNA for the CDR3: TGTGCCTGGAACCTGGATATTCAAGAGACCCAGTACTTC.

This clonotype was seen repeatedly, ten times or more. The chain carries TRBV5-1 and TRBJ1-1; maybe TRBD1 (5 bases). The CDR3 sequence is 17 residues long. V shed 1 base and J shed 4 bases, with 20 bases lying between them. Germline CDR1 reads SGHRS; CDR2 reads YFSETQ. In DNA form, the CDR3 reads TGCGCCAGCAGCTTGCAGGATGATTGGGGCTTGACCACTGAAGCTTTCTTT. Translated, it gives CASSLQDDWGLTTEAFF.

The rearrangement joins TRBV28 to TRBJ2-1; D perhaps matches TRBD2 (5 bases). This CDR3 is 16 amino acids long. CDR1 and CDR2 (germline): MDHEN, SYDVKM. Trimming removed 4 bases at V and 0 bases at J, with 13 bases between. This CDR3 is CASSSWRSTSYNEQFF. CDR3 DNA sequence: TGTGCCAGCAGTTCTTGGAGGTCTACCTCCTACAATGAGCAGTTCTTC.

The chain combines TRBV4-1 with TRBJ2-6; D unclear. This CDR3 spans 14 amino acids. The V and J ends lost 1 base and 7 bases respectively, with 8 bases between them. CDR1 is MGHRA, CDR2 YSYEKL, per germline. DNA of the CDR3: TGCGCCAGCAGCCAAGTATCCGGTGCCAACGTCCTGACTTTC. Translating it yields CASSQVSGANVLTF.

The CDR3 region has the DNA TGTGCCAGCACGCTAGCTTTTCAGACGGGGTACGAGCAGTACTTC. Encoded protein: CASTLAFQTGYEQYF. V and J are TRBV2 and TRBJ2-7; tentatively, D is TRBD2 (5 bases). Germline V gene data show CDR1 as SNHLY and CDR2 as FYNNEI. There are 15 residues in the CDR3. V dropped 7 bases and J dropped 4 bases, with 20 bases sitting between them.

This clonotype has a count of ten or more. This chain uses TRBV7-8 with TRBJ1-1; D not resolved. From germline, CDR1 is SGHVS and CDR2 FQNEAQ. The ends were cut back, 0 bases at V and 3 bases at J, with 20 bases in the middle. The CDR3 runs 18 residues. CDR3 protein: CASSLALSSPRQDTEAFF. CDR3 in DNA: TGTGCCAGCAGCTTAGCACTCTCTTCCCCAAGACAAGACACTGAAGCTTTCTTT. The whole variable domain, filled in from reference TRBV7-8 and TRBJ1-1, reads GAGVSQSPRYKVAKRGQDVALRCDPISGHVSLFWYQQALGQGPEFLTYFQNEAQLDKSGLPSDRFFAERPEGSVSTLKIQRTQQEDSAVYLCASSLALSSPRQDTEAFFGQGTRLTVV.

This clonotype was recorded many times. CDR3 nucleotides: TGTGCCAGCAGTGATGAGGACAGTTCAAACTATGGCTACACCTTC. Residues: CASSDEDSSNYGYTF. The chain has TRBV2 and TRBJ1-2; maybe TRBD1 (6 bases). The CDR3 is made up of 15 amino acids. CDR1 is SNHLY and CDR2 is FYNNEI in the germline V gene. V gave up 3 bases and J gave up 2 bases, with 13 bases separating them.

The table lists this clonotype with a few counts. This chain links TRBV2 with TRBJ2-7; D remains unclear. The CDR3 contains 12 residues. The V end lost 6 bases, the J end lost 7 bases, and 13 bases lay between the germline ends. The germline V gene encodes CDR1 SNHLY and CDR2 FYNNEI. In nucleotides, the CDR3 is TGTGCCAGCAGCTCCCGGGTAGGGGAGCAGTACTTC. Translation gives CASSSRVGEQYF.

The chain links TRBV2 to TRBJ1-4; D is undetermined. Germline V lookup: CDR1 SNHLY, CDR2 FYNNEI. V was pared by 6 bases and J by 5 bases, with 7 bases between. The CDR3 is 12 amino acids. The DNA of the CDR3 is TGTGCCAGCAGAGATACAAATGAAAAACTGTTTTTT. Residues: CASRDTNEKLFF.

At least ten counts were recorded for this clonotype. The CDR3, as DNA: TGCAGTGCTAGAGATCTCGAATGGGTAGCGGGAAGAGCAGATACGCAGTATTTT. Translated: CSARDLEWVAGRADTQYF. V and J are TRBV20-1 and TRBJ2-3; 8 bases fit TRBD2. The ends lost 0 bases at V and 4 bases at J; junction bases unmatched: 15. The CDR3 length is 18 residues. The germline gives CDR1 DFQATT, CDR2 SNEGSKA (reference sequence).

This clonotype has more than one count but fewer than ten. This rearrangement joins TRBV28 to TRBJ2-7; TRBD1 agrees at 10 bases. This CDR3 spans 14 amino acids. Trimming at V came to 7 bases and at J to 2 bases, leaving 5 bases not matched to a gene. The germline V gene has CDR1 MDHEN and CDR2 SYDVKM. CDR3 sequence: CASTSGQGAYEQYF. The CDR3 DNA follows: TGTGCCAGCACCTCCGGACAGGGGGCCTACGAGCAGTACTTC.

The V gene is TRBV20-1, the J gene TRBJ2-7; D gene uncertain. The germline V and J ends were trimmed by 5 bases and 5 bases, with 19 bases remaining between them. The CDR3 is made up of 14 amino acids. CDR1 and CDR2 (germline): DFQATT, SNEGSKA (reference sequence). As DNA, the CDR3 is TGCAGTGCTCCGATCACCGGGTATGGCGACGAGCAGTACTTC. It specifies CSAPITGYGDEQYF.

This clonotype occurred many times. The gene calls are TRBV2 and TRBJ1-2, with 7 nucleotides matching TRBD1. Germline loops: CDR1 SNHLY, CDR2 FYNNEI. The V segment lost 6 bases and the J segment 1 base; nucleotides outside the gene matches: 2. The CDR3 is 13 amino acids. As DNA, the CDR3 is TGTGCCAGCAGGAGGGACAGTAACTATGGCTACACCTTC. Translated: CASRRDSNYGYTF.

Many counts were recorded for this clonotype. V usage is TRBV2 and J usage is TRBJ1-2, with 7 bases fitting TRBD1. J lost 2 bases, V lost 9 bases, and 6 bases had no gene match. Germline lookup yields CDR1 SNHLY and CDR2 FYNNEI. This CDR3 is built from 13 residues. The chain's CDR3 is CASRQGLNYGYTF. DNA of the CDR3: TGTGCCAGTCGACAGGGCCTGAACTATGGCTACACCTTC.

This clonotype appeared a few times. The V gene is TRBV19, the J gene TRBJ2-4; 8 bases are a match to TRBD1. J gave up 2 bases and V 5 bases, and 5 bases lay outside the gene matches. The CDR3 length is 15 residues. Germline-derived CDR1 and CDR2 are LNHDA and SQIVND (reference sequence). The CDR3: CASSADRESKNIQYF. CDR3 DNA sequence: TGTGCCAGTAGTGCGGACAGGGAATCCAAAAACATTCAGTACTTC. Combining the CDR3 with reference TRBV19 and TRBJ2-4 gives the whole variable domain DGGITQSPKYLFRKEGQNVTLSCEQNLNHDAMYWYRQDPGQGLRLIYYSQIVNDFQKGDIAEGYSVSREKKESFPLTVTSAQKNPTAFYLCASSADRESKNIQYFGAGTRLSVL.

The CDR3 DNA reads as TGCAGTGCTAGGTTAGCGGGAGGGCCCCCCGATGAGCAGTTCTTC. As protein: CSARLAGGPPDEQFF. The V call is TRBV20-1, the J call TRBJ2-1; TRBD2 matches 11 bases. CDR3 length: 15 amino acids. The ends lost 3 bases at V and 8 bases at J; junction bases unmatched: 9. Germline V gene data show CDR1 as DFQATT and CDR2 as SNEGSKA (reference sequence).

This clonotype was seen a few times. Germline and junction disagree at one end, which may indicate a read error. The chain links TRBV5-1 to TRBJ2-5; D is unresolved. This CDR3 region has 13 residues. CDR1 is SGHRS, CDR2 YFSETQ, per germline. The CDR3 is CASSRLQQETQYF. CDR3 nucleotides: TGTGCCAGCAGCCGCCTACAGCAAGAGACCCAGTACTTC.